This is a list of T cell receptor beta chains from one sample in a study of PD-1 blockade in mismatch repair-deficient tumors. TCRdb's table, derived via immunoSEQ multiplex PCR, lists solely in-frame clones and lacks some. Here the sample spans about 38,000 clones, about 85% being singletons. Sequencing was performed on peripheral blood, taken 4 weeks after starting pembrolizumab. These receptor sequences come from an adult with mismatch repair-deficient cancer. The CDR3 runs from the conserved cysteine through the conserved F or W. The D gene is left open where the match is weak. The size entry is marked missing in some rows and otherwise reads once, few, many or a size class.

cdr3_nt cdr3_aa j_call clone_size cdr3_length d_call v_call
TGCGCCAGCGGGACTAGCTCCCCCCATGAGCAGTTCTTC CASGTSSPHEQFF TRBJ2-1 - 13 TRBD2 TRBV10-2
TGTGCCAGCAGCCTCCGGACAGGGAGGGACACCATATATTTT CASSLRTGRDTIYF TRBJ1-3 - 14 TRBD1 TRBV7-9
TGTGCCAGCAGCTTAGATTGGCGCCATGAGCAGTTCTTC CASSLDWRHEQFF TRBJ2-1 - 13 - TRBV7-2
TGTGCCAGTAGTCAATCCCTGAATAATCAGCCCCAGCATTTT CASSQSLNNQPQHF TRBJ1-5 once 14 - TRBV19
TGTGCCAGTAGTCGGATAGGCACAGATACGCAGTATTTT CASSRIGTDTQYF TRBJ2-3 - 13 - TRBV19
TGTGCCAGCAGCGTAGCTCCTAGCGGGAGGGAGACCCAGTACTTC CASSVAPSGRETQYF TRBJ2-5 - 15 TRBD2 TRBV9
TGTGCCACCAGGGAGGGACTCGGGATCGCAGATACGCAGTATTTT CATREGLGIADTQYF TRBJ2-3 - 15 - TRBV15
TGTGCCAGCAGAATAGCGGGTAGCTCCTACAATGAGCAGTTCTTC CASRIAGSSYNEQFF TRBJ2-1 - 15 TRBD2 TRBV27
TGTGCCAGCATCGGACAGGGAAAATTCACTGAAGCTTTCTTT CASIGQGKFTEAFF TRBJ1-1 - 14 TRBD1 TRBV7-9
TGTGCCAGCAGCTTAGGCCTTATTGGCTATGGCTACACCTTC CASSLGLIGYGYTF TRBJ1-2 - 14 - TRBV7-2
TGTGCCAGCAGCTCGGATCGGGACACTGAAGCTTTCTTT CASSSDRDTEAFF TRBJ1-1 - 13 - TRBV7-8
TGTGCCAGCAGCTTGTTCTACTTTGGGGGGGAGACCCAGTACTTC CASSLFYFGGETQYF TRBJ2-5 - 15 - TRBV11-2
TGTGCCAGCAGCTCACACATTAGCGGGAGGCCCGAGTTTTACGAGCAGTACTTC CASSSHISGRPEFYEQYF TRBJ2-7 - 18 TRBD2 TRBV11-2
TGTGCCAGCAGTTTCGACAGAGCCAAAAACATTCAGTACTTC CASSFDRAKNIQYF TRBJ2-4 - 14 - TRBV6-1
TGTGCCAGCAGTTACGGGACAGGGGGGGTAGATACGCAGTATTTT CASSYGTGGVDTQYF TRBJ2-3 few 15 TRBD1 TRBV6-5
TGTGCCAGCAGTCCCGGACAGGGAATTTACGAGCAGTACTTC CASSPGQGIYEQYF TRBJ2-7 - 14 TRBD1 TRBV6-5
TGTGCCAGCAGTGCAGGGGCAGGGGTGTACAATGAGCAGTTCTTC CASSAGAGVYNEQFF TRBJ2-1 - 15 - TRBV27
TGTGCCAGCTCTAGTTCACAGCAAGATACGCAGTATTTT CASSSSQQDTQYF TRBJ2-3 - 13 - TRBV7-3
TGTGCCAGCAGTTTTACTGGACAGGGCCTAGCCTACGAGCAGTACTTC CASSFTGQGLAYEQYF TRBJ2-7 - 16 TRBD1 TRBV6-5
TGTGCCAGCAGTTTTCGGGGAGCGGGAGAAGGGGTGTTCTTC CASSFRGAGEGVFF TRBJ2-1 - 14 TRBD2 TRBV27
TGCGCCAGCAGCGTTAGCACAGATACGCAGTATTTT CASSVSTDTQYF TRBJ2-3 once 12 - TRBV5-1
TGTGCCAGCGGCGGACAGGGGAAAGGAGAGACCCAGTACTTC CASGGQGKGETQYF TRBJ2-5 - 14 TRBD1 TRBV6-1
TGTGCCAGTACCCCCCCCCGGGACAGGGGCTCTGGCTACACCTTC CASTPPRDRGSGYTF TRBJ1-2 - 15 TRBD1 TRBV19
TGTGCCAGCAGCGTTGACCAGGGTTCCTACGAGCAGTACTTC CASSVDQGSYEQYF TRBJ2-7 - 14 - TRBV9
TGTGCCAGCAGCTTTGGGGACAGGGGGCGAGGCTCCTACGAGCAGTACTTC CASSFGDRGRGSYEQYF TRBJ2-7 - 17 TRBD1 TRBV7-9
TGTGCCAGCGTAGAGACAGCGGACCTTATGCCCCAGCATTTT CASVETADLMPQHF TRBJ1-5 few 14 - TRBV6-1
TGTGCCACCAGCACGTATGGGACAGGGATAGATACGCAGTATTTT CATSTYGTGIDTQYF TRBJ2-3 - 15 TRBD1 TRBV15
TGTGCCAGCAGCTTATCGTGGGAGATAGGGAATGAGCAGTTCTTC CASSLSWEIGNEQFF TRBJ2-1 - 15 - TRBV11-2